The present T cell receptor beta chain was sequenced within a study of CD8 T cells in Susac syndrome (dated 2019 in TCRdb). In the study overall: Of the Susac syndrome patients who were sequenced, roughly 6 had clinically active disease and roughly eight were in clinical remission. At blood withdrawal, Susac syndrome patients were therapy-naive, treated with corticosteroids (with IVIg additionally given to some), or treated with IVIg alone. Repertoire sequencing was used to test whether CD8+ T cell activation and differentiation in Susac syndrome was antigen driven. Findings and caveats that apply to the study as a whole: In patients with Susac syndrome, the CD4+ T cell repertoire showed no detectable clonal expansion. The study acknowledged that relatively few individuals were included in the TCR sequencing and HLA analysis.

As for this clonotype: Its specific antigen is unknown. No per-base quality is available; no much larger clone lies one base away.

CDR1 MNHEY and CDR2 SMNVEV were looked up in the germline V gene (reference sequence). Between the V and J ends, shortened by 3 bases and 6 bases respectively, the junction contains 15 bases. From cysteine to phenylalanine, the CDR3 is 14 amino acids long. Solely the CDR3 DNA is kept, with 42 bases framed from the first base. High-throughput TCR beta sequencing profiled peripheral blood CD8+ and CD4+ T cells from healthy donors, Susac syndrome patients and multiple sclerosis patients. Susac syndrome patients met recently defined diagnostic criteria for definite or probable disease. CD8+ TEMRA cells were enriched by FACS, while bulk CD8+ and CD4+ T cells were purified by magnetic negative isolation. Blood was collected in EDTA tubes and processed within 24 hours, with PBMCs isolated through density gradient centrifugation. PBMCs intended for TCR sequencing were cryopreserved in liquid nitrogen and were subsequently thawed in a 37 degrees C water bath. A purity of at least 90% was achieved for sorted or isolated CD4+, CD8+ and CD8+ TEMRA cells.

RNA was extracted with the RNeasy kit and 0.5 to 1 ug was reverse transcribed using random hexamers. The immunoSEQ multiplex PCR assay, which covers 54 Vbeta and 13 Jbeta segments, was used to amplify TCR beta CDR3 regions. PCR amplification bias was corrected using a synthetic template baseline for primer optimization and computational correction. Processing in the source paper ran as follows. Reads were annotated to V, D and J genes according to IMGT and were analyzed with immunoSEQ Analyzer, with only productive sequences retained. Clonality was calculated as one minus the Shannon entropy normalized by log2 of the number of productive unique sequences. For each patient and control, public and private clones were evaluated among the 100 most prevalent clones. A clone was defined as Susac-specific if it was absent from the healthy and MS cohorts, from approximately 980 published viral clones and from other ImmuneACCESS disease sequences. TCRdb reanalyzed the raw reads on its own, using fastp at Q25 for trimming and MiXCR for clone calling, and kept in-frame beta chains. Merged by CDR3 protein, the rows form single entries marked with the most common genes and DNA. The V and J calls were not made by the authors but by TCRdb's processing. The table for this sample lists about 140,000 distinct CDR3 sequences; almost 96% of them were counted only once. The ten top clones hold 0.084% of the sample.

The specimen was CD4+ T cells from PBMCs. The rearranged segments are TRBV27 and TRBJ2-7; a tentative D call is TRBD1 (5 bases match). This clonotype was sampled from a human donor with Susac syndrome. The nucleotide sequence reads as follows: TGTGCCAGCAGTTTCAAGGGGAAGTTCTTCGAGCAGTACTTC. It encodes CASSFKGKFFEQYF.